This T cell receptor beta chain originates from a study of OX40 agonist ivuxolimab in advanced cancers. Background on the study: Dosing consisted of intravenous ivuxolimab at 0.01 to 10 mg/kg every 2 weeks.

Overall study results and limits: On average, CD8+ T cells showed a greater number of expanded clones than CD4+. Expanded peripheral T cell antigen specificity was not determined.

Method: immunoSEQ multiplex PCR; TCRdb's copy keeps in-frame clones and lacks some. This table holds roughly 100,000 clones, 90% found once. The germline V gene encodes CDR1 ENHRY and CDR2 SYGVKD. The CDR3 covers 12 residues. V was cut by 5 bases and J by 7 bases, with 11 bases left in between. On this clone: What it binds is unknown.

At cycle 4 day 1, cycle 7 day 1, and baseline, blood was sampled. Sequences were derived from CD4+ or CD8+ T cells sorted from blood, sampled in a trial of the OX40 agonist ivuxolimab. The rearrangement uses TRBV10-3 and TRBJ1-1; D possibly corresponds to TRBD1 (6 bases). This receptor was identified in an adult with an advanced solid tumor such as melanoma, head and neck, liver or kidney cancer. The DNA for the CDR3 is TGTGCCATCAGTTCCCGACAGGATGAAGCTTTCTTT. Protein: CAISSRQDEAFF.